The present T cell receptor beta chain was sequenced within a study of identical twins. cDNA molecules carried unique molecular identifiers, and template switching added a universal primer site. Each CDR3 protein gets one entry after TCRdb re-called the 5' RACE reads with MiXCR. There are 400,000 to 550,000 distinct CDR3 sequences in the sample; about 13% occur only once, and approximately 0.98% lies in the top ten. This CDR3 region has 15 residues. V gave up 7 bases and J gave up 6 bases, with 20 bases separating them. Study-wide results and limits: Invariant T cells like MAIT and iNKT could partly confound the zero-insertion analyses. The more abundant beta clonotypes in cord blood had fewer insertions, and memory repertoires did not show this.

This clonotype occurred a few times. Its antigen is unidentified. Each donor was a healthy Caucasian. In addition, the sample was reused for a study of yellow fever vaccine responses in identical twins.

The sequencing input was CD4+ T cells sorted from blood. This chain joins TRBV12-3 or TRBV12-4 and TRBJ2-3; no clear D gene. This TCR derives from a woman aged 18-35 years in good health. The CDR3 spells CASIYRLRVGDTQYF. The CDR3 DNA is TGTGCCAGCATCTACAGACTCCGTGTCGGTGATACGCAGTATTTT.